This T cell receptor beta chain derives from a study of cytomegalovirus exposure and HLA in healthy donors. Study-wide points: Cytomegalovirus association was assigned to about 180 TCR beta chains. In vitro confirmation showed a few CMV-associated chains to be CMV antigen specific. High sensitivity and specificity were reportedly achieved when the classifier diagnosed cytomegalovirus status.

Worth noting for this clone: What it binds is unknown.

The table came from immunoSEQ multiplex PCR; TCRdb's copy has only in-frame clones and leaves some out. Seen here are 170,000 or so clones, 84% observed once, and the top ten hold roughly 2.8%. This CDR3 region has 13 residues. The germline V gene has CDR1 ENHRY and CDR2 SYGVKD. Trimming pared 3 bases from V and 6 bases from J, leaving 8 bases between. This chain connects TRBV10-3 to TRBJ2-2; a weak D match, TRBD2 (6 bases). The sequenced material came from PBMCs. This TCR was sampled from a woman in her late teens or twenties in good health and CMV-seropositive. The CDR3 reads CAISDREAGELFF. CDR3 nucleotides: TGTGCCATCAGTGACAGGGAGGCCGGGGAGCTGTTTTTT.